This paragraph reports one T cell receptor (beta chain). Its antigen is not known. The sample belongs to a study of T cell responses to AZD1222 COVID-19 vaccine. Whole-study results and caveats: Among the donors, most were white British and more were female, and clonal diversity was possibly underestimated. Spike-wide vaccine-associated CD4 TCRs dominated at 160-218 and 743-854.

The method was immunoSEQ multiplex PCR; TCRdb's version includes in-frame clones alone and lacks a portion of them. This table has about 120,000 clones, about nine tenths appearing once. CDR1 is LGHDT, CDR2 YNNKEL, per germline (reference sequence). V lost 1 base to trimming and J lost 2 bases, with 9 bases between them. The CDR3 runs 15 residues. The V and J genes are TRBV3-1 (or the pseudogene TRBV3-2) and TRBJ1-3; no reliable D call. This receptor was taken from an adult in good health. Sample: peripheral blood, taken on day 0 of AZD1222 vaccination. CDR3 protein: CASSQGQRTGNTIYF. The CDR3 DNA reads TGTGCCAGCAGCCAAGGGCAAAGGACTGGAAACACCATATATTTT.